This T cell receptor (beta chain) was obtained from a study of early T cells in non-severe SARS-CoV-2 infection. TCRdb ran MiXCR on the 5' RACE reads and lists one entry per CDR3 protein. This table holds roughly 86,000 distinct CDR3 sequences, roughly 14% found once. CDR1 and CDR2 (germline): SGHDT, YYEEEE. The CDR3 runs to 19 residues. V was clipped by 4 bases and J by 1 base; unmatched bases: 17. The sequence was obtained from an adult who was a healthcare worker with PCR-confirmed SARS-CoV-2 infection or an uninfected control (not recorded which). The sample taken for sequencing was whole blood. This rearrangement joins TRBV5-6 to TRBJ2-7, with 10 bases aligning to TRBD1. The CDR3 protein is CASSPPGQGPAIVSYEQYV. In DNA form, the CDR3 reads TGTGCCAGCAGCCCGCCGGGACAGGGGCCCGCTATCGTGTCCTACGAGCAGTACGTC.